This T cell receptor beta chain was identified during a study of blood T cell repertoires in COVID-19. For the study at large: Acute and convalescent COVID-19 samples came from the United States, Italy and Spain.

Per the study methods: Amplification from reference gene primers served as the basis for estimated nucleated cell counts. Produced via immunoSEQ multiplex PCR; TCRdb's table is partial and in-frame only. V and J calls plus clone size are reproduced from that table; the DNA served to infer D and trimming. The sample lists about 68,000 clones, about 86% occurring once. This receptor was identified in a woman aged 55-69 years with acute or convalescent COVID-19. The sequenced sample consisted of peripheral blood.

The CDR3 spells CASSQALDRNYGYTF. The CDR3, as DNA: TGTGCCAGCAGCCAAGCTCTCGACAGGAACTATGGCTACACCTTC. The chain combines TRBV3-1 (or the pseudogene TRBV3-2) with TRBJ1-2; maybe TRBD1 (6 bases). This CDR3 is built from 15 residues. The V gene's germline CDR1 is LGHDT and CDR2 YNNKEL (reference sequence). The V end was cut by 1 base, the J end by 2 bases, with 11 bases between.